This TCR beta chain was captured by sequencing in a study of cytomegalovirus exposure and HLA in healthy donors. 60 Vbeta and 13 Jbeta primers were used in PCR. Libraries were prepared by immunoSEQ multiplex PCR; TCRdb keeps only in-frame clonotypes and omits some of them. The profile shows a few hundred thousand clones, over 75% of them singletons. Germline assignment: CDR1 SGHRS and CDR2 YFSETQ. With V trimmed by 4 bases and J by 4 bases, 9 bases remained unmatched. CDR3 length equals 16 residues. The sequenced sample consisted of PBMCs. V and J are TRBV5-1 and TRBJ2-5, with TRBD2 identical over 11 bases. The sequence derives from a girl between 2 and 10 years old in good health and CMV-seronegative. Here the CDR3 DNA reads TGCGCCAGCAGCCAAGGGGTTCTAGCGGGAGGAGAGACCCAGTACTTC. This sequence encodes CASSQGVLAGGETQYF.